This TCR beta chain was identified during a study of shared clonotypes between healthy human individuals. Study-wide points: Sequencing depth was expected to influence donor clonotype sharing. The sharing of 4% to 5.5% of naive CD4 clonotypes was seen across a handful of donors.

As for this clone: As yet, its antigen is unknown.

Naive CD8 populations comprised CD45RO-negative cells positively selected for CCR7, excluding terminally differentiated effector memory CD45RA+ cells. The input for sorted-subset replicate PCRs was approximately 210 ng DNA, tens of thousands of T cell genomes. The data were produced by immunoSEQ multiplex PCR, yet TCRdb's version contains in-frame clones alone and is incomplete. Here the sample spans roughly 2 million clones, about 94% being singletons. The V gene lost 8 bases and the J gene lost 4 bases, with 18 bases spanning the gap. Germline V gene data show CDR1 as WSHSY and CDR2 as SAAADI. The CDR3 totals 14 residues.

This sequence joins TRBV10-2 and TRBJ2-7; tentative D call: TRBD1 (5 bases). The TCR originated in a man aged 18 to 35 in good health. The sequenced sample was naive CD8+ T cells sorted from blood. The CDR3 loop is CASSPSGITYEQYF. The CDR3 DNA is TGCGCCAGCTCTCCATCAGGGATTACGTACGAGCAGTACTTC.